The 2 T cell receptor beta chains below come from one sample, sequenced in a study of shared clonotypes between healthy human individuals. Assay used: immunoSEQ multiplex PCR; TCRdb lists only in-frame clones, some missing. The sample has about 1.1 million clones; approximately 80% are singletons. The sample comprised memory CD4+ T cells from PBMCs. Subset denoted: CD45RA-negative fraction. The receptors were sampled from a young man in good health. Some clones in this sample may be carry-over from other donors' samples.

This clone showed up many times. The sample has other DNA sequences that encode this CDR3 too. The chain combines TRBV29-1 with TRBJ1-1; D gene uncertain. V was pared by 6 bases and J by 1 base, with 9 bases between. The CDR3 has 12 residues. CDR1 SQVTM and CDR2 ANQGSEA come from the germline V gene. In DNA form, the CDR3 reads TGCAGCGTCAAATCAGGGAACACTGAAGCTTTCTTT. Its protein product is CSVKSGNTEAFF.

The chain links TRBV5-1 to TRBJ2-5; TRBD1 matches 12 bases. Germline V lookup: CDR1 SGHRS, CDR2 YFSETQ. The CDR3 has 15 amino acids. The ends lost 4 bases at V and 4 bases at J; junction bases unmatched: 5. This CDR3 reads CASSPAGQGAETQYF. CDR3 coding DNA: TGCGCCAGCAGCCCTGCGGGACAGGGGGCAGAGACCCAGTACTTC.